These 26 T cell receptor beta chains originate from one sample sequenced in a study of identical twins. TCRdb passed the 5' RACE reads through MiXCR, listing each CDR3 protein once. Of nearly 900,000 distinct CDR3 sequences in the sample, approximately 13% were seen once. This sample also appeared in a second study, on yellow fever vaccine responses in identical twins.

Sequencing used PBMCs. These receptors were obtained from a woman between 18 and 29 years old in good health.

V is TRBV6-2 or TRBV6-3 and J is TRBJ1-1; 10 bases match TRBD1. J was trimmed by 5 bases and V by 9 bases; bases with no gene match: 9. Germline loops: CDR1 MNHEY, CDR2 SVGEGT. The CDR3 sequence is 14 residues long. The CDR3: CASTRQGAKTEAFF. Here the CDR3 DNA reads TGTGCCAGTACCCGACAGGGGGCGAAGACTGAAGCTTTCTTT.

This clonotype was seen a few times. The chain joins TRBV5-5 to TRBJ2-4, with unresolved D. This CDR3 region has 13 residues. Germline lookup yields CDR1 SGHKS and CDR2 YYEKEE (reference sequence). Deletions cut 0 bases from V and 6 bases from J, with 7 bases between. CDR3 sequence (DNA): TGTGCCAGCAGCTTGGGGCCGCTAAACATTCAGTACTTC. Translated: CASSLGPLNIQYF. The full variable domain, rest sourced from reference TRBV5-5 and TRBJ2-4, is DAGVTQSPTHLIKTRGQQVTLRCSPISGHKSVSWYQQVLGQGPQFIFQYYEKEERGRGNFPDRFSARQFPNYSSELNVNALLLGDSALYLCASSLGPLNIQYFGAGTRLSVL.

The V and J genes are TRBV6-5 and TRBJ2-3; D ambiguous. Germline V CDR1 and CDR2: MNHEY, SVGAGI. The CDR3 extends over 15 amino acids. Between the trimmed V and J ends, which lost 2 bases and 0 bases, there was a span of 9 bases. The CDR3 region is CASSYETSSTDTQYF. The CDR3 DNA reads as TGTGCCAGCAGTTACGAGACTTCTAGCACAGATACGCAGTATTTT.

The genes are TRBV20-1 and TRBJ1-5; D gene uncertain. Germline V gene data show CDR1 as DFQATT and CDR2 as SNEGSKA (reference sequence). The CDR3 spans 14 residues. Between the trimmed V and J ends, which lost 0 bases and 6 bases, there was a span of 12 bases. The CDR3 loop reads CSARDGTGGQPQHF. The CDR3 DNA follows: TGCAGTGCTAGAGATGGAACCGGAGGTCAGCCCCAGCATTTT.

The chain links TRBV4-1 to TRBJ1-3, with D possibly being TRBD1 (6 bases). Germline assignment: CDR1 MGHRA and CDR2 YSYEKL. Trimming took off 3 bases at V and 4 bases at J, with 10 bases between the two ends. The CDR3 is made up of 14 amino acids. The CDR3 DNA reads as TGCGCCAGCAGCCAGGGGGCTGCCGGAAACACCATATATTTT. Amino acids: CASSQGAAGNTIYF.

Worth noting for this clonotype: A much larger clone sits a single nucleotide away, making a read error possible. The chain combines TRBV7-6 with TRBJ1-5; D remains ambiguous. V was trimmed by 4 bases and J by 5 bases, leaving 9 bases between them. Germline V CDR1 and CDR2: SGHVS, FNYEAQ. The CDR3 runs to 13 residues. The CDR3 protein is CASSSTRDQPQHF. CDR3 nucleotides: TGTGCCAGCAGCTCAACCCGGGATCAGCCCCAGCATTTT.

This clonotype has more than one count but fewer than ten. The V call is TRBV5-1, the J call TRBJ2-7, with 7 bases that match TRBD1. The germline V gene has CDR1 SGHRS and CDR2 YFSETQ. The CDR3 consists of 16 residues. The V gene end was trimmed by 4 bases and the J gene end by 1 base; junction bases not matched to a gene: 11. The CDR3 loop is CASSPTTGVPSYEQYF. CDR3 in DNA: TGCGCCAGCAGCCCAACCACAGGGGTCCCTTCCTACGAGCAGTACTTC. Supplemented by reference TRBV5-1 and TRBJ2-7, the full variable domain reads KAGVTQTPRYLIKTRGQQVTLSCSPISGHRSVSWYQQTPGQGLQFLFEYFSETQRNKGNFPGRFSGRQFSNSRSEMNVSTLELGDSALYLCASSPTTGVPSYEQYFGPGTRLTVT.

This clonotype was seen a few times. The CDR3 loop reads CASSRTSGSSQETQYF. The CDR3 DNA sequence: TGTGCCAGCAGTCGAACTAGCGGGAGCTCTCAAGAGACCCAGTACTTC. The chain has TRBV28 and TRBJ2-5; TRBD2 matches at 11 bases. CDR3 length equals 16 residues. V lost 5 bases to trimming and J lost 2 bases; unmatched junction nucleotides: 7. The germline gives CDR1 MDHEN, CDR2 SYDVKM.

This clonotype came up a few times. This chain uses TRBV7-9 with TRBJ2-7; 10 positions agree with TRBD1. The CDR3 sequence is 15 residues long. V lost 5 bases, J lost 3 bases, and 7 bases stayed unmatched. Looked up from germline, CDR1 is SEHNR and CDR2 is FQNEAQ (reference sequence). The CDR3 spells CASSPRDRGDYEQYF. CDR3 sequence (DNA): TGTGCCAGCAGCCCCCGGGACAGGGGTGACTACGAGCAGTACTTC. The full variable domain, with the rest looked up from reference TRBV7-9 and TRBJ2-7, is DTGVSQNPRHKITKRGQNVTFRCDPISEHNRLYWYRQTLGQGPEFLTYFQNEAQLEKSRLLSDRFSAERPKGSFSTLEIQRTEQGDSAMYLCASSPRDRGDYEQYFGPGTRLTVT.

The rearrangement joins TRBV29-1 to TRBJ2-7, with TRBD1 identical over 8 bases. The germline gives CDR1 SQVTM, CDR2 ANQGSEA. The CDR3 spans 13 residues. The junction had 3 bases not matched to a gene; V was cut back by 1 base and J by 4 bases. For the CDR3, the DNA is TGCAGCGTTGAAGTCCAGGGGGCTTACGAGCAGTACTTC. Protein: CSVEVQGAYEQYF.

This clonotype was seen only a few times. The chain carries TRBV6-1 and TRBJ2-5; 8 nucleotides agree with TRBD1. Germline V gene sequence: CDR1 MNHNS, CDR2 SASEGT. The length of the CDR3 is 14 residues. Germline trimming cut 7 bases from V and 7 bases from J; bases unmatched to any gene: 11. CDR3 residues: CASNLPTDRGTQYF. CDR3 nucleotide sequence: TGTGCCAGCAACCTACCGACAGACAGGGGGACCCAGTACTTC.

This clonotype was seen repeatedly, ten times or more. J is TRBJ1-4 and V is TRBV14, with D unresolved. This CDR3 contains 8 residues. V was shortened by 4 bases and J by 16 bases, with 4 bases between the two germline ends. Germline loops: CDR1 SGHDN, CDR2 FVKESK. The CDR3 DNA sequence: TGTGCCAGCAGCCCGCCGTTTTTT. Amino acid sequence: CASSPPFF.

CDR3 in amino acids: CASRPGTGPGTEAFF. Written as DNA, the CDR3 is TGTGCCAGCAGACCCGGGACAGGGCCAGGCACTGAAGCTTTCTTT. The rearrangement links TRBV12-3 or TRBV12-4 to TRBJ1-1, with 9 bases fitting TRBD1. V trimming: 6 bases; J trimming: 4 bases; junction bases outside the gene matches: 9. This CDR3 has 15 residues.

The CDR3 loop is CAISGAGGGYTF. The CDR3 nucleotides read TGTGCCATCAGTGGAGCAGGCGGGGGCTACACCTTC. The chain couples TRBV10-3 to TRBJ1-2; D unresolved. The germline V gene encodes CDR1 ENHRY and CDR2 SYGVKD. The CDR3 sequence is 12 residues long. V was trimmed by 4 bases and J by 8 bases, leaving 11 bases between them.

This sequence joins TRBV28 and TRBJ2-1; D might be TRBD2 (7 bases). Germline V gene data show CDR1 as MDHEN and CDR2 as SYDVKM. The CDR3 runs to 16 residues. V was pared by 8 bases and J by 4 bases, with 21 bases between. As DNA, the CDR3 is TGTGCCAGCTTCCCTTGGGGGGCGGGAGTATACAATGAGCAGTTCTTC. Translation: CASFPWGAGVYNEQFF. The variable domain in full, with the rest retrieved from reference TRBV28 and TRBJ2-1, is DVKVTQSSRYLVKRTGEKVFLECVQDMDHENMFWYRQDPGLGLRLIYFSYDVKMKEKGDIPEGYSVSREKKERFSLILESASTNQTSMYLCASFPWGAGVYNEQFFGPGTRLTVL.

The sample holds a few counts of this clonotype. V is TRBV20-1 and J is TRBJ2-1; D call uncertain. CDR1 and CDR2 (germline): DFQATT, SNEGSKA (reference sequence). This CDR3 has 10 amino acids. V lost 5 bases to trimming and J lost 5 bases, with 4 bases between them. Here the CDR3 reads CSAYNNEQFF. CDR3 sequence (DNA): TGCAGTGCTTATAACAATGAGCAGTTCTTC.

This clonotype turned up a few times. Here the CDR3 reads CASSIMGHNQPQHF. The DNA for the CDR3 is TGTGCCAGTAGTATTATGGGACACAATCAGCCCCAGCATTTT. The chain joins TRBV19 to TRBJ1-5; the D gene is possibly TRBD1 (6 bases). With 3 bases removed from V and 3 bases from J, the gap between germline ends came to 9 bases. The CDR3 length is 14 residues. CDR1 and CDR2 (germline): LNHDA, SQIVND (reference sequence).

The chain is built from TRBV6-1 and TRBJ1-1; TRBD1 is a possible D gene (5 bases). Germline CDR1 reads MNHNS; CDR2 reads SASEGT. The V end lost 5 bases, the J end lost 4 bases, and 17 bases lay between the germline ends. The CDR3 is 15 amino acids. This chain's CDR3 is CASSQITGGGTEAFF. CDR3 bases: TGTGCCAGCAGTCAAATTACTGGGGGGGGCACTGAAGCTTTCTTT.

The table lists this clonotype with many counts. CDR3 sequence: CASSENSGANVLTF. In DNA form, the CDR3 reads TGCGCCAGCAGTGAGAACTCTGGGGCCAACGTCCTGACTTTC. The chain employs TRBV10-2 and TRBJ2-6, with D unresolved. V was shortened by 2 bases and J by 0 bases, with 2 bases between the two germline ends. Looked up from germline, CDR1 is WSHSY and CDR2 is SAAADI. This CDR3 is 14 amino acids long.

V usage is TRBV7-9 and J usage is TRBJ2-1; the D gene is possibly TRBD2 (7 bases). V dropped 5 bases and J dropped 8 bases, with 13 bases sitting between them. Germline loops: CDR1 SEHNR, CDR2 FQNEAQ (reference sequence). The CDR3 extends over 13 amino acids. Here the CDR3 DNA reads TGTGCCAGCAGCCGGGGGGCGGTGGATGAGCAGTTCTTC. It encodes CASSRGAVDEQFF. Drawing the rest from reference TRBV7-9 and TRBJ2-1, the complete variable domain is DTGVSQNPRHKITKRGQNVTFRCDPISEHNRLYWYRQTLGQGPEFLTYFQNEAQLEKSRLLSDRFSAERPKGSFSTLEIQRTEQGDSAMYLCASSRGAVDEQFFGPGTRLTVL.

This clonotype was seen many times. CDR3: CASSDSPGVGGANVLTF. Written as DNA, the CDR3 is TGTGCCAGCAGTGACTCCCCAGGGGTTGGTGGGGCCAACGTCCTGACTTTC. The chain couples TRBV6-4 to TRBJ2-6; perhaps TRBD1 as D (6 bases). The germline gives CDR1 MRHNA, CDR2 SNTAGT. The V end was cut by 0 bases, the J end by 3 bases, with 12 bases between. The CDR3 consists of 17 residues.

The table lists this clonotype with a few counts. The chain carries TRBV6-4 and TRBJ2-7, with D tentatively TRBD1 (6 bases). Germline lookup yields CDR1 MRHNA and CDR2 SNTAGT. Trimming removed 10 bases at V and 4 bases at J, with 17 bases between. The CDR3 sequence is 13 residues long. As DNA, the CDR3 is TGTGCCACACACAGGGTTCCCAAGTACGAGCAGTACTTC. It yields the protein CATHRVPKYEQYF.

The chain carries TRBV25-1 and TRBJ2-7; 8 bases map to TRBD1. V lost 6 bases and J lost 5; bases outside the gene matches: 3. Per germline, CDR1 MGHDK and CDR2 SYGVNS. The CDR3 runs 12 residues. CDR3 sequence: CASSRGLNEQYV. The CDR3 bases are TGTGCCAGCAGCAGGGGGCTCAACGAGCAGTACGTC.

The table lists this clonotype with many counts. V and J are TRBV5-1 and TRBJ2-2; a possible D gene is TRBD2 (5 bases). Germline lookup yields CDR1 SGHRS and CDR2 YFSETQ. V was pared by 0 bases and J by 3 bases, with 15 bases between. The CDR3 is 17 amino acids. CDR3 DNA: TGCGCCAGCAGCTTGGCCGGAGACGTCGGGGACACCGGGGAGCTGTTTTTT. Its translation: CASSLAGDVGDTGELFF.

This chain joins TRBV29-1 and TRBJ2-1; maybe TRBD2 (6 bases). CDR1 SQVTM and CDR2 ANQGSEA come from the germline V gene. The CDR3 contains 13 residues. Deletions cut 7 bases from V and 4 bases from J, with 14 bases between. CDR3 residues: CSGSGAIYNEQFF. CDR3 nucleotides: TGCAGCGGGTCGGGAGCGATATACAATGAGCAGTTCTTC.

This clonotype was detected only a few times. The genes are TRBV29-1 and TRBJ1-1, with a possible D match to TRBD1 (5 bases). This CDR3 has 15 amino acids. Trimming stripped 4 bases from V and 2 bases from J, with 17 bases between. Germline lookup yields CDR1 SQVTM and CDR2 ANQGSEA. The CDR3 DNA follows: TGCAGCGTTGTCCGGACGGGGCAGACAAACACTGAAGCTTTCTTT. As protein: CSVVRTGQTNTEAFF.